Only a few counts were recorded for the clone carrying this T cell receptor (beta chain). TCRdb ran MiXCR on the RACE reads and lists one entry per CDR3 protein. The table shows nearly 350,000 distinct CDR3 sequences, with under 8% occurring only once. Time point reported: patch test 1, 2 weeks after DPC sensitization. Treatment indicated: therapeutic diphenylcyclopropenone sensitization with weekly scalp DPC. Each patch-test visit's blood sample preceded patch application. The CDR3 totals 11 residues. Germline lookup yields CDR1 SGHAT and CDR2 FQDESV (reference sequence). Trimming pared 4 bases from V and 9 bases from J, leaving 10 bases between. The source of the sample is a study of human T cells and chemical hapten exposure. Looking at the study overall: Patches that contained 0.01% DPC were applied to the upper back and read at 6 days.

This clonotype was obtained from a young woman with alopecia areata. Some clones in this sample may be carry-over from other donors' samples. J is TRBJ2-7 and V is TRBV11-1, with D tentatively TRBD1 or TRBD2 (5 bases each). The specimen comprised whole blood, sampled in connection with sensitization to the hapten diphenylcyclopropenone (DPC). CDR3 DNA: TGTGCCAGCAGCTCCTCGGGGCGGCAGTACTTC. The encoded protein is CASSSSGRQYF.